This TCR beta chain was sequenced for a study of T cell repertoires in cytomegalovirus infection. This clonotype was seen at least ten times. One entry per CDR3 protein results from TCRdb running MiXCR on the reads. The sample comprises more than 250,000 distinct CDR3 sequences, approximately 14% of which are singletons, and about 8.7% rests with the top ten. CDR3 length: 19 residues. J lost 0 bases, V lost 4 bases, and 10 bases had no gene match. Source material: PBMCs. The chain uses TRBV12-3 or TRBV12-4 and TRBJ2-1, with 12 bases identical to TRBD2. The receptor's source is a human donor in good health (CMV status not recorded). Some clones in this sample may be carry-over from other donors' samples. This CDR3 reads CASSSRLAGDTSSYNEQFF. The CDR3 nucleotides read TGTGCCAGCAGTTCCCGACTAGCGGGAGATACTAGCTCCTACAATGAGCAGTTCTTC.